Given below is one T cell receptor (beta chain) in context. Other nucleotide sequences in the sample specify the same CDR3. The data stem from a study of cytomegalovirus exposure and HLA in healthy donors. Study information: The same platform was used for the roughly 120 validation repertoires as for the approximately 730 first-cohort repertoires, as reported in a later analysis.

With 5 bases removed from V and 5 bases from J, the gap between germline ends came to 9 bases. CDR1 and CDR2 from the germline V gene are MNHEY and SMNVEV (reference sequence). The CDR3 covers 12 residues. The method was immunoSEQ multiplex PCR; TCRdb's version includes in-frame clones alone and lacks a portion of them. Of around 350,000 clones listed, just over 85% were seen once; the top ten hold 0.65% to 0.95%. V gene TRBV27 combines with J gene TRBJ2-5; TRBD1 is a possible D gene (5 bases). This receptor was identified in a woman aged 18 to 35 in good health and CMV-seronegative. The sequencing input was PBMCs. The DNA of the CDR3 is TGTGCCAGCAGTCCATCAGGGGAGACCCAGTACTTC. Its protein product is CASSPSGETQYF.